This T cell receptor (beta chain) is drawn from a study of blood T cell repertoires in COVID-19. For the study at large: Material from acute and convalescent COVID-19 was sourced from the United States, Italy and Spain.

Here immunoSEQ multiplex PCR was the method, and the copy in TCRdb shows in-frame clones only, minus some. The table includes 350,000 to 450,000 clones, about nine tenths detected once. Trimming took 9 bases from V and 4 from J, leaving 13 bases between them. The V gene's germline CDR1 is SGHRS and CDR2 YFSETQ. The CDR3 has 13 residues. Sequencing was done on a sample of PBMCs or T cells enriched from blood (not recorded which). This chain links TRBV5-1 with TRBJ2-2; D possibly corresponds to TRBD1 (5 bases). The TCR was taken from a middle-aged woman who had been exposed to COVID-19. In nucleotides, the CDR3 is TGCGCCACCAAAGGGGTGGGCACCGGGGAGCTGTTTTTT. Protein: CATKGVGTGELFF.